Listed below are T cell receptor beta chains from one sample, sequenced in a study of post-analysis software for immune sequencing data. TCRdb itself ran the PCR reads through MiXCR, one entry per CDR3 protein. In the table there are fewer than 550,000 distinct CDR3 sequences, 30% to 40% of which are singletons. The sample was blood. These receptors were obtained from a girl under 18 with multiple sclerosis. The CDR3 runs from the conserved cysteine through the conserved F or W. The D gene is left open where the match is weak. For some rows the clone size is stated as once, few or many, or as a class when expanded; others skip it.

v_call	j_call	clone_size	d_call	cdr3_nt	cdr3_aa
TRBV20-1	TRBJ2-5	NA	NA	TGCAGTGCTAGAGATCTGACCGACCAAGAGACCCAGTACTTC	CSARDLTDQETQYF
TRBV27	TRBJ2-1	many	TRBD1	TGTGCCAGCAGTTTAGGGGCAGGGGGCCTCATTGATGAGCAGTTCTTC	CASSLGAGGLIDEQFF
TRBV29-1	TRBJ2-3	NA	NA	TGCAGCGCCAGAGACTTTAATGGCAGAGATACGCAGTATTTT	CSARDFNGRDTQYF
TRBV19	TRBJ1-2	NA	NA	TGTGCCAGTAGTATAGATGCGTTAGCTGACTATGGCTACACCTTC	CASSIDALADYGYTF
TRBV5-6	TRBJ2-3	many	NA	TGTGCCAGCAGCTTGGCCGGGCAGGGTGGCACAGATACGCAGTATTTT	CASSLAGQGGTDTQYF
TRBV21-1	TRBJ2-7	few	NA	TGTGCCTCGCCGGGGTACGAGCAGTACTTC	CASPGYEQYF
TRBV6-5	TRBJ1-5	few	NA	TGTGCCAGCAGTACTTTGACGGAGAGCAATCAGCCCCAGCATTTT	CASSTLTESNQPQHF
TRBV5-5	TRBJ2-5	few	TRBD2	TGTGCCAGCAGCACCCCGGTGGGAGCGGGGGGACAAGAGACCCAGTACTTC	CASSTPVGAGGQETQYF
TRBV29-1	TRBJ2-4	NA	NA	TGCAGCGCCTGGGGGGAAGACTACGAGCGGTACTTC	CSAWGEDYERYF
TRBV6-6	TRBJ1-2	few	TRBD1	TGTACCAGCAGTAGGGTCCCGGGACAGGGTGAAGATGGCTACACCTTC	CTSSRVPGQGEDGYTF
TRBV2	TRBJ2-7	NA	TRBD1	TGTGCCAGCAGTGGCCACAGGGGGCACTACGAGCAGTACTTC	CASSGHRGHYEQYF
TRBV20-1	TRBJ2-5	few	TRBD2	TGCAGCCACGCGCGGGGGGCCCCCCTGTACCAAGAGACCCAGTACTTC	CSHARGAPLYQETQYF
TRBV2	TRBJ2-4	NA	NA	TGTGCCAGCAGGGAGCGACAGATGAGGGCCAAAAACATTCAGTACTTC	CASRERQMRAKNIQYF
TRBV7-2	TRBJ2-7	many	TRBD2	TGTGCCAGCAGCCTCGGGACTAACTACGAGCAGTACTTC	CASSLGTNYEQYF
TRBV12-3/TRBV12-4	TRBJ2-1	NA	NA	TGTGCCAGCCATGCCGCGGGTGGGGGGCGAGTCGGTGAGCAGTTCTTC	CASHAAGGGRVGEQFF
TRBV10-3	TRBJ2-3	NA	NA	TGTGCCATCAGTGGAGGGACCACAGATACGCAGTATTTT	CAISGGTTDTQYF
TRBV3-1	TRBJ1-1	NA	NA	TGTGCCAGCAGCCAAGAGGGAGCTTTTGGCGTAGCTTTCTTT	CASSQEGAFGVAFF
TRBV5-1	TRBJ1-2	few	NA	TGCGCCAGCAGCTTGAATGTGGCGGCGAACGACTTTCACTATGGCTACACCTTC	CASSLNVAANDFHYGYTF